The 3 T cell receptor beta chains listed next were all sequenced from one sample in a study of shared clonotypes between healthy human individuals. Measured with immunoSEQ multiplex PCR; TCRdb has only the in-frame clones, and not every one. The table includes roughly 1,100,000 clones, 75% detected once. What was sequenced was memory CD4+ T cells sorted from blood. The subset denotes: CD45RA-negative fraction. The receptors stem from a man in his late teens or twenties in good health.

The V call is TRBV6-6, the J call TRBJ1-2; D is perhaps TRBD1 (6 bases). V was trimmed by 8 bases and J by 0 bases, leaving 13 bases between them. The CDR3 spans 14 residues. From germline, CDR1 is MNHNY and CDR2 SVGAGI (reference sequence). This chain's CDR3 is CASLADSPNYGYTF. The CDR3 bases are TGTGCCAGCTTGGCGGACAGCCCTAACTATGGCTACACCTTC.

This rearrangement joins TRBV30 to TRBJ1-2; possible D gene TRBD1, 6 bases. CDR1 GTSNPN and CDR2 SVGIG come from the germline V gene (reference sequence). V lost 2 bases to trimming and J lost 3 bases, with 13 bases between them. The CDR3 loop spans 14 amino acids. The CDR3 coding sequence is TGTGCCTGGAGTCCGTGGGGGGGGCACTATGGCTACACCTTC. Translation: CAWSPWGGHYGYTF.

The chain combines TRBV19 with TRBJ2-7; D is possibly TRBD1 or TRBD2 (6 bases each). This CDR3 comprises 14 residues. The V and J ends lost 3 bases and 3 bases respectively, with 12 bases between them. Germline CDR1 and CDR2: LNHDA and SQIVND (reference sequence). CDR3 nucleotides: TGTGCCAGTAGTATTGTGGAGGGGGGCTACGAGCAGTACTTC. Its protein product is CASSIVEGGYEQYF.